These T cell receptor beta chains were read from a single sample in a study of cytomegalovirus exposure and HLA in healthy donors. Sequencing was performed with immunoSEQ multiplex PCR; in TCRdb, only in-frame clones are kept and a portion is missing. The table lists approximately 140,000 clones. Sequenced: PBMCs. The origin of the receptors is a middle-aged woman in good health and CMV-seronegative. CDR3s include the opening cysteine and the closing phenylalanine or tryptophan.

v_call	j_call	cdr3_aa
TRBV4-2	TRBJ1-1	CASSQDRGGGQTEAFF
TRBV2	TRBJ2-5	CASSPDFQETQYF
TRBV4-1	TRBJ2-6	CASSRGSGANVLTF
TRBV4-3	TRBJ2-1	CASSQGVLGVEDNEQFF
TRBV7-2	TRBJ1-1	CASSLIHMNTEAFF
TRBV6-1	TRBJ1-4	CASRQGGSNEKLFF
TRBV6-1	TRBJ2-3	CASSLRDTDTQYF
TRBV10-1	TRBJ2-3	CASSCRPGGTDTQYF
TRBV7-2	TRBJ2-3	CASSLISGGTDTQYF
TRBV2	TRBJ1-4	CASSGGQSNEKLFF
TRBV7-3	TRBJ2-3	CASSLTSGGILSTDTQYF
TRBV19	TRBJ2-3	CASSIGRVERTDTQYF
TRBV5-1	TRBJ2-5	CASSPSGGQETQYF
TRBV10-3	TRBJ1-6	CAISEGDRGISPLHF
TRBV15	TRBJ1-5	CATSRGDSNQPQHF
TRBV18	TRBJ2-2	CASSPAVQGVSGELFF